This T cell receptor beta chain was sequenced in a study of blood T cell repertoires in COVID-19. Background on the study: The United States, Italy and Spain supplied acute and convalescent COVID-19 samples.

The V end was cut by 4 bases, the J end by 6 bases, with 13 bases between. The CDR3 totals 14 residues. Germline CDR1 and CDR2: LNHDA and SQIVND (reference sequence). This clone appeared many times. Study members were between about 18 and 100 years old and lived in some 22 US regions. Using immunoSEQ multiplex PCR, the repertoire was profiled, and TCRdb retains in-frame clones only, with some absent. Of 310,000 or so clones listed, more than 75% were seen once; the top ten hold 8.5% to 12%. The specimen was PBMCs or T cells enriched from blood (not recorded which). The clonotype comes from a woman between 18 and 29 years old who had recovered from COVID-19. The chain uses TRBV19 and TRBJ1-5; the D gene is possibly TRBD1 (5 bases). DNA for the CDR3: TGTGCCAGTAGTACCTCGGGACTTCTTCAGCCCCAGCATTTT. It encodes CASSTSGLLQPQHF. Together with reference TRBV19 and TRBJ1-5, the CDR3 gives the full variable domain: DGGITQSPKYLFRKEGQNVTLSCEQNLNHDAMYWYRQDPGQGLRLIYYSQIVNDFQKGDIAEGYSVSREKKESFPLTVTSAQKNPTAFYLCASSTSGLLQPQHFGDGTRLSIL.